This is a list of T cell receptor beta chains from one sample in a study of neurological immune-mediated disorders. TCRdb called the 5' RACE reads again in MiXCR, with one record for every CDR3 protein. The sample yields over 55,000 distinct CDR3 sequences, about 10% seen once. The material sequenced was PBMCs. These receptors were collected from a male donor with HTLV-1-associated myelopathy (HAM/TSP). CDR3s include the opening cysteine and the closing phenylalanine or tryptophan. A D gene is named only where the DNA matches it firmly. Expanded clones are given a class, and other clones once, few, many or no size at all.

v_gene	d_gene	j_gene	abundance	CDR3aa	CDR3nt
TRBV20-1	TRBD2	TRBJ2-3	many	CSASPGGPISTDTQYF	TGCAGTGCTAGCCCGGGGGGGCCTATAAGCACAGATACGCAGTATTTT
TRBV20-1	TRBD1	TRBJ1-5	few	CSAQTGTQPQHF	TGCAGTGCCCAGACAGGGACTCAGCCCCAGCATTTT
TRBV19	.	TRBJ2-2	many	CASRLLGDTGELFF	TGTGCCAGCCGACTGCTAGGGGACACCGGGGAGCTGTTTTTT
TRBV12-3/TRBV12-4	.	TRBJ1-5	many	CASSLDHSNQPQHF	TGTGCCAGCAGCCTGGACCATAGCAATCAGCCCCAGCATTTT
TRBV5-1	TRBD1	TRBJ2-7	many	CASSLAGGQGLYEQYF	TGCGCCAGCAGCTTGGCCGGGGGACAGGGGCTCTACGAGCAGTACTTC
TRBV7-2	.	TRBJ1-2	many	CASSLDGFGGYTF	TGTGCCAGCAGCTTAGATGGTTTCGGCGGCTACACCTTC
TRBV29-1	.	TRBJ2-2	many	CSVGQNTGELFF	TGCAGCGTTGGACAGAACACCGGGGAGCTGTTTTTT
TRBV5-1	TRBD1	TRBJ2-7	many	CASSLALPTLNRGYEQYF	TGCGCCAGCAGCTTGGCCCTACCGACTCTCAACAGGGGCTACGAGCAGTACTTC
TRBV7-9	.	TRBJ2-1	.	CASSAHRAMGTEQFF	TGTGCCAGCAGCGCCCACAGGGCCATGGGTACTGAGCAGTTCTTC
TRBV7-6	.	TRBJ1-5	many	CASSRLGIGRLHQPQHF	TGTGCCAGCAGCCGCTTGGGGATCGGTAGACTGCATCAGCCCCAGCATTTT
TRBV29-1	.	TRBJ1-1	many	CSVEDPVVEAFF	TGCAGCGTTGAAGATCCCGTGGTTGAAGCTTTCTTT
TRBV7-6	.	TRBJ2-2	few	CASSRHGGGFENLFAYTGELFF	TGTGCCAGCAGCCGACATGGAGGAGGGTTTGAGAATTTATTCGCCTACACCGGGGAGCTGTTTTTT
TRBV29-1	.	TRBJ2-3	.	CSATVADTQYF	TGCAGCGCCACGGTGGCAGATACGCAGTATTTT
TRBV20-1	.	TRBJ1-5	many	CSARGQAISNQPQHF	TGCAGTGCTAGAGGACAGGCCATTAGCAATCAGCCCCAGCATTTT
TRBV2	TRBD1	TRBJ2-3	many	CASSAPGTARDTQYF	TGTGCCAGCAGTGCCCCAGGGACAGCCCGGGATACGCAGTATTTT
TRBV2	TRBD2	TRBJ2-6	many	CASSEIGIAGGSGANVLTF	TGTGCCAGCAGTGAAATCGGAATAGCGGGGGGGTCTGGGGCCAACGTCCTGACTTTC
TRBV7-9	.	TRBJ1-2	many	CASSYWTGGYGYTF	TGTGCCAGCAGCTACTGGACGGGTGGCTATGGCTACACCTTC